Described below is a single T cell receptor (beta chain) sequence and its context. No antigen is known for it. Through a sample-barcoded 5' primer and a J-beta primer mix, a second PCR was run for about 6 to 12 cycles. TCRdb re-analysed the 5' RACE reads in MiXCR, keeping a single row per CDR3 protein. The sample has hundreds of thousands of distinct CDR3 sequences; about 56% are singletons. After removal of 3 bases from V and 1 base from J, the junction contained 6 bases not matched to a gene. The CDR3 sequence is 15 residues long. Germline V gene data show CDR1 as DFQATT and CDR2 as SNEGSKA (reference sequence). The entry originates in a study of blood T cells in healthy people across ages. Study overall: Template switching recovered approximately one barcoded beta molecule for every two T cells. Notes on the study in general: Diversity of TCR beta correlated strongly with naive T cell percentage. The long-lived group displayed more naive CD4+ cells, plus higher diversity, than the aged donors did.

The rearrangement joins TRBV20-1 to TRBJ2-3; TRBD2 matches 8 bases. Sequencing was carried out using blood. The TCR sequence derives from a man aged 40-50 years in good health. In nucleotides, the CDR3 is TGCAGTGCTAGTGCCAGCGGGGGAGGCACAGATACGCAGTATTTT. Translation: CSASASGGGTDTQYF.